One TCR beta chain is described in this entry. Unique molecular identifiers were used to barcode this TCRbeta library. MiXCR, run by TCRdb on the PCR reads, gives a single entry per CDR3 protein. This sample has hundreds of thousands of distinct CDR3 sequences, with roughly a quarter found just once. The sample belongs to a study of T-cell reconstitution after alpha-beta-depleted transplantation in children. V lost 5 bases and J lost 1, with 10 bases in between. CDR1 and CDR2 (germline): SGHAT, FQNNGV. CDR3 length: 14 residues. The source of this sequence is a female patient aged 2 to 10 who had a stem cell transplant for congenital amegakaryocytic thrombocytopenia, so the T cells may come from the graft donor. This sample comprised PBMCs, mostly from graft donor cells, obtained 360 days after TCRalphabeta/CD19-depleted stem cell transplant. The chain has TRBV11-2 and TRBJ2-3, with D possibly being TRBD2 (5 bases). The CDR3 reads CASSKVGGTDTQYF. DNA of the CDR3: TGTGCCAGCAGCAAGGTGGGAGGCACAGATACGCAGTATTTT.